This T cell receptor (beta chain) was retrieved from a study of shared clonotypes between healthy human individuals. Profiling relied on immunoSEQ multiplex PCR, and the TCRdb table lists in-frame clones only, not all of them. The sample lists 700,000 or so clones, about two thirds seen once, with around 1.8% in the top ten. Both subsets, CD45RA+ naive and CD45RA-negative memory, were split from the CD4+ cells. The CDR3 sequence is 13 residues long. V lost 6 bases to trimming and J lost 2 bases, with 10 bases between them. CDR1 and CDR2 (germline): MDHEN, SYDVKM. The source material was memory CD4+ T cells sorted from blood. Subset given: CD45RA-negative fraction. The genes are TRBV28 and TRBJ1-2; D is unresolved. This TCR came from a woman in her thirties in good health. CDR3 nucleotides: TGTGCCAGCAGCCAGACACTGAACTATGGCTACACCTTC. This codes for CASSQTLNYGYTF.